These 14 T cell receptor beta chains came from one sample sequenced in a study of cytomegalovirus exposure and HLA in healthy donors. The PCR was carried out with 60 Vbeta primers and 13 Jbeta primers. Sequenced by immunoSEQ multiplex PCR; TCRdb stores in-frame clones only, minus some. Among 100,000 or so clones, around three quarters were seen once, and the ten largest hold approximately 4.2%. The specimen sequenced was PBMCs. Every receptor here comes from a female donor in good health and CMV-seropositive.

The chain employs TRBV2 and TRBJ2-1; D remains ambiguous. This CDR3 spans 13 amino acids. The V and J ends lost 3 bases and 4 bases respectively, with 7 bases between them. Per the germline V gene, CDR1 is SNHLY and CDR2 is FYNNEI. DNA for the CDR3: TGTGCCAGCAGTGATTTCGAGTACAATGAGCAGTTCTTC. Translated, it gives CASSDFEYNEQFF.

V is TRBV9 and J is TRBJ2-1; 12 positions match TRBD2. Trimming cost V 3 bases and J 9 bases; bases outside gene matches: 4. CDR1 is SGDLS, CDR2 YYNGEE, per germline. This CDR3 comprises 14 residues. The CDR3 loop reads CASSGLAGVGEQFF. The CDR3 DNA reads TGTGCCAGCAGCGGACTAGCGGGGGTGGGTGAGCAGTTCTTC. The full variable domain, completed using reference TRBV9 and TRBJ2-1, is DSGVTQTPKHLITATGQRVTLRCSPRSGDLSVYWYQQSLDQGLQFLIQYYNGEERAKGNILERFSAQQFPDLHSELNLSSLELGDSALYFCASSGLAGVGEQFFGPGTRLTVL.

The genes are TRBV30 and TRBJ2-7, with TRBD2 as a possible D gene (6 bases). Trimming removed 5 bases at V and 4 bases at J, with 9 bases between. This CDR3 spans 11 amino acids. Germline V gene data show CDR1 as GTSNPN and CDR2 as SVGIG (reference sequence). The CDR3 loop is CAWAGSYEQYF. The DNA of the CDR3 is TGTGCCTGGGCCGGGAGTTACGAGCAGTACTTC.

The chain joins TRBV29-1 to TRBJ2-7; the match to TRBD2 covers 13 bases. Germline CDR1 reads SQVTM; CDR2 reads ANQGSEA. Trimming at V came to 7 bases and at J to 5 bases, leaving 5 bases not matched to a gene. The CDR3 has 13 amino acids. CDR3 nucleotide sequence: TGCAGCGCCTGGACTAGCGGGAGACACGAGCAGTACTTC. This sequence encodes CSAWTSGRHEQYF.

This clone has a handful of counts. The V and J genes are TRBV7-2 and TRBJ1-2, with D perhaps TRBD1 (5 bases). Germline V gene sequence: CDR1 SGHTA, CDR2 FQGNSA. The germline V and J ends were trimmed by 1 base and 8 bases, with 23 bases remaining between them. There are 17 residues in the CDR3. The CDR3 nucleotides are TGTGCCAGCAGCTTAGAGGTTACAGGATCGAAATTCCGCGGCTACACCTTC. This gives the protein CASSLEVTGSKFRGYTF.

This clone occurred a few times. The chain is built from TRBV10-3 and TRBJ2-3; D uncertain. The V and J ends lost 4 bases and 4 bases respectively, with 9 bases between them. Germline V lookup: CDR1 ENHRY, CDR2 SYGVKD. The CDR3 runs 13 residues. In DNA form, the CDR3 reads TGTGCCATCAGTGGAGGAGCCGCAGATACGCAGTATTTT. Translation gives CAISGGAADTQYF.

The chain carries TRBV5-6 and TRBJ2-7, with TRBD1 as a possible D gene (6 bases). Deletions cut 1 base from V and 3 bases from J, with 14 bases between. CDR3 length: 15 residues. Germline V gene sequence: CDR1 SGHDT, CDR2 YYEEEE. CDR3 DNA sequence: TGTGCCAGCAGCTTGCTGGGGGCCTCCCTCTACGAGCAGTACTTC. Encoded protein: CASSLLGASLYEQYF.

The V and J genes are TRBV2 and TRBJ1-6; D may be TRBD1 (6 bases). The CDR3 extends over 15 amino acids. V dropped 7 bases and J dropped 7 bases, with 17 bases sitting between them. Germline lookup yields CDR1 SNHLY and CDR2 FYNNEI. Written as DNA, the CDR3 is TGTGCCAGCATCAATTCTGCGCAGGGGAATTCACCCCTCCACTTT. Translating it yields CASINSAQGNSPLHF.

The chain employs TRBV29-1 and TRBJ2-7; D possibly corresponds to TRBD1 (7 bases). The CDR3 length is 16 residues. V was pared by 3 bases and J by 3 bases, with 21 bases between. CDR1 SQVTM and CDR2 ANQGSEA come from the germline V gene. Written as DNA, the CDR3 is TGCAGCGTTGATCAGGGGGGTGGTGGACTCGGCTACGAGCAGTACTTC. Protein sequence: CSVDQGGGGLGYEQYF.

The chain employs TRBV6-6 and TRBJ1-2; unclear D gene. V lost 8 bases, J lost 5 bases, and 15 bases lay in between. The CDR3 extends over 13 amino acids. Germline V CDR1 and CDR2: MNHNY, SVGAGI (reference sequence). CDR3 sequence (DNA): TGTGCCAGCCGAGACGGACTAGAATATGGCTACACCTTC. Protein: CASRDGLEYGYTF.

The chain is built from TRBV6-1 and TRBJ1-1, with 8 bases lining up with TRBD1. Germline loops: CDR1 MNHNS, CDR2 SASEGT. This CDR3 is 13 amino acids long. J gave up 10 bases and V 5 bases, and 9 bases lay outside the gene matches. DNA of the CDR3: TGTGCCAGCAGTTATCCAACCAGGGGGCGAGCTTTCTTT. Translation gives CASSYPTRGRAFF.

For the CDR3, the DNA is TGTGCCAGCAGTTTAAAAGATGCGGGCACTGAAGCTTTCTTT. It is translated as CASSLKDAGTEAFF. The chain carries TRBV27 and TRBJ1-1; D remains unclear. CDR1 is MNHEY and CDR2 is SMNVEV in the germline V gene (reference sequence). V was clipped by 2 bases and J by 4 bases, with 11 bases between them. The length of the CDR3 is 14 residues.

The V gene is TRBV18, the J gene TRBJ2-2, with a weak D call TRBD2 (6 bases). Germline lookup yields CDR1 KGHSH and CDR2 LQKENI. There are 13 residues in the CDR3. Trimming cost V 5 bases and J 7 bases, with 11 bases left between them. CDR3 nucleotides: TGTGCCAGCTCAGGGGGACTGAGCGGGGAGCTGTTTTTT. It is translated as CASSGGLSGELFF.

The chain carries TRBV5-1 and TRBJ2-4, with a possible D match to TRBD1 (5 bases). V lost 0 bases, J lost 3 bases, and 7 bases lay in between. The V gene's germline CDR1 is SGHRS and CDR2 YFSETQ. The CDR3 runs to 14 residues. The CDR3 here is CASSLAGFKNIQYF. The CDR3 bases are TGCGCCAGCAGCTTGGCAGGGTTCAAAAACATTCAGTACTTC.